The 30 T cell receptor beta chains below were found in one sample sequenced in a study of T cell responses to AZD1222 COVID-19 vaccine. TCRdb's copy holds only in-frame clones and misses some; the assay was immunoSEQ multiplex PCR. The sample yields 250,000 to 300,000 clones, 94% seen once. The sequences come from peripheral blood, collected 28 days after the second AZD1222 dose. The receptor set was obtained from an adult who received the AZD1222 COVID-19 vaccine.

The gene calls are TRBV6-2 or TRBV6-3 and TRBJ2-3; D uncertain. Germline V gene lookup returns CDR1 MNHEY and CDR2 SVGEGT. V lost 2 bases to trimming and J lost 0 bases, with 6 bases between them. The CDR3 contains 14 residues. Written as DNA, the CDR3 is TGTGCCAGCAGTTACAAGCTGAGCACAGATACGCAGTATTTT. Translating it yields CASSYKLSTDTQYF.

The V and J genes are TRBV14 and TRBJ2-5; 11 nucleotides match TRBD2. CDR1 and CDR2 (germline): SGHDN, FVKESK. The trim removed 4 bases at V and 2 bases at J, leaving 3 bases unmatched. This CDR3 region has 15 residues. The CDR3 nucleotides read TGTGCCAGCAGCCTGGGGACTAGCGGACAAGAGACCCAGTACTTC. Translating gives CASSLGTSGQETQYF.

The CDR3 nucleotides are TGTGCCAGCAGCTTTGCAGAGGGACGAACCTACGAGCAGTACTTC. This codes for CASSFAEGRTYEQYF. The chain joins TRBV7-9 to TRBJ2-7; D possibly uses TRBD1 or TRBD2 (5 bases each). The germline V gene has CDR1 SEHNR and CDR2 FQNEAQ (reference sequence). This CDR3 has 15 amino acids. Trimming left V 3 bases short and J 2 bases short, with 14 bases between.

The count of this clone is one. The chain combines TRBV2 with TRBJ2-7; D remains unclear. With 5 bases removed from V and 4 bases from J, the gap between germline ends came to 18 bases. Germline CDR1 is SNHLY and CDR2 is FYNNEI. There are 15 residues in the CDR3. The CDR3 sequence is CASSLSAGFGYEQYF. CDR3 DNA sequence: TGTGCCAGCAGTCTCTCGGCCGGGTTTGGGTACGAGCAGTACTTC.

This chain joins TRBV30 and TRBJ1-3, with unresolved D. From germline, CDR1 is GTSNPN and CDR2 SVGIG (reference sequence). Between the trimmed V and J ends, which lost 5 bases and 0 bases, there was a span of 5 bases. The CDR3 loop spans 12 amino acids. This CDR3 is CAWGLSGNTIYF. The CDR3 nucleotides are TGTGCCTGGGGTCTCTCTGGAAACACCATATATTTT.

This clone came up once. The chain carries TRBV24-1 and TRBJ2-1, with TRBD2 matching 8 bases. Germline CDR1 KGHDR, CDR2 SFDVKD. Trimming removed 4 bases from V and 8 bases from J; junction bases left unmatched: 9. The CDR3 length is 15 residues. The CDR3 nucleotides read TGTGCCACCAGTGACTCTCGGGAGGGTTTCTATGAGCAGTTCTTC. Protein product: CATSDSREGFYEQFF.

The rearrangement joins TRBV5-1 to TRBJ2-5; D perhaps matches TRBD2 (6 bases). Trimming removed 0 bases from V and 7 bases from J, with 10 bases in between. The CDR3 totals 13 residues. Germline-derived CDR1 and CDR2 are SGHRS and YFSETQ. DNA of the CDR3: TGCGCCAGCAGCTTGGCTACGGAGGGGACCCAGTACTTC. Translating gives CASSLATEGTQYF.

The rearrangement joins TRBV3-1 (or the pseudogene TRBV3-2) to TRBJ1-1; unclear D gene. The CDR3 is made up of 14 amino acids. The V gene's germline CDR1 is LGHDT and CDR2 YNNKEL (reference sequence). V was clipped by 1 base and J by 4 bases, with 10 bases between them. The CDR3 DNA reads TGTGCCAGCAGCCAAGTAGAAGGTTTCACTGAAGCTTTCTTT. It translates to CASSQVEGFTEAFF.

This sequence joins TRBV28 and TRBJ1-3; possible D gene TRBD1, 5 bases. The V and J ends lost 4 bases and 3 bases respectively, with 13 bases between them. The length of the CDR3 is 15 residues. The germline V gene encodes CDR1 MDHEN and CDR2 SYDVKM. CDR3 loop: CASSSQGRSGNTIYF. CDR3 nucleotides: TGTGCCAGCAGTTCCCAGGGCCGGAGTGGAAACACCATATATTTT.

The V call is TRBV18, the J call TRBJ2-7; possible D gene TRBD2, 6 bases. The CDR3 extends over 13 amino acids. Between the trimmed V and J ends, which lost 6 bases and 3 bases, there was a span of 12 bases. CDR1 KGHSH and CDR2 LQKENI come from the germline V gene. The CDR3: CASSGAGFYEQYF. In DNA, the CDR3 is TGTGCCAGCTCGGGTGCGGGATTCTACGAGCAGTACTTC.

The rearrangement joins TRBV14 to TRBJ1-6; 7 bases fit TRBD1. The CDR3 spans 17 residues. Germline trimming cut 2 bases from V and 3 bases from J; bases unmatched to any gene: 7. Germline CDR1 SGHDN, CDR2 FVKESK. The CDR3 region is CASSQYRGVNYNSPLHF. The CDR3 nucleotides are TGTGCCAGCAGCCAATACAGGGGAGTCAACTATAATTCACCCCTCCACTTT.

This CDR3 is CATSREQGNYGYTF. CDR3 DNA: TGTGCCACCAGCAGAGAGCAGGGAAACTATGGCTACACCTTC. J is TRBJ1-2 and V is TRBV15, with a tentative D call TRBD1 (5 bases). The CDR3 is 14 amino acids. Germline values: CDR1 LNHNV, CDR2 YYDKDF (reference sequence). The germline V and J ends were trimmed by 0 bases and 2 bases, with 7 bases remaining between them.

This clone was seen a few times. J is TRBJ1-4 and V is TRBV4-1; D unresolved. In germline, CDR1 is MGHRA, CDR2 YSYEKL. V lost 4 bases and J lost 8, with 11 bases in between. CDR3 length: 13 amino acids. The CDR3 DNA reads TGCGCCAGCAGCCCCGGGCCTAGAGAAAAACTGTTTTTT. This translates into CASSPGPREKLFF.

This chain connects TRBV29-1 to TRBJ1-2; D not certain. Germline V lookup: CDR1 SQVTM, CDR2 ANQGSEA. This CDR3 is built from 13 residues. Between the trimmed V and J ends, which lost 2 bases and 6 bases, there was a span of 13 bases. CDR3 in DNA: TGCAGCGTTGAAATAGGGCTTAGGCATGGCTACACCTTC. It codes for CSVEIGLRHGYTF.

The chain is built from TRBV19 and TRBJ1-2; D might be TRBD1 (5 bases). This CDR3 has 14 residues. Trimming pared 6 bases from V and 5 bases from J, leaving 16 bases between. Germline V gene sequence: CDR1 LNHDA, CDR2 SQIVND (reference sequence). DNA for the CDR3: TGTGCCAGTAGGACAAGTCGCGGGGGATATGGCTACACCTTC. Amino acids: CASRTSRGGYGYTF. The variable domain in full, completed from reference TRBV19 and TRBJ1-2, reads DGGITQSPKYLFRKEGQNVTLSCEQNLNHDAMYWYRQDPGQGLRLIYYSQIVNDFQKGDIAEGYSVSREKKESFPLTVTSAQKNPTAFYLCASRTSRGGYGYTFGSGTRLTVV.

The gene calls are TRBV7-9 and TRBJ2-1; 8 bases align to TRBD1. V dropped 1 base and J dropped 7; count of bases not matched to a gene: 3. The CDR3 extends over 14 amino acids. The V gene's germline CDR1 is SEHNR and CDR2 FQNEAQ (reference sequence). The CDR3 DNA reads TGTGCCAGCAGCTTAGGGCAGGGGGCGAATGAGCAGTTCTTC. It codes for CASSLGQGANEQFF.

The chain has TRBV14 and TRBJ1-6, with 7 nucleotides matching TRBD1. Germline V gene data show CDR1 as SGHDN and CDR2 as FVKESK. The CDR3 runs to 14 residues. J was trimmed by 10 bases and V by 1 base; bases with no gene match: 4. This CDR3 reads CASSQGQGISPLHF. The CDR3 DNA reads TGTGCCAGCAGCCAAGGACAGGGTATCTCACCCCTCCACTTT.

The chain links TRBV5-1 to TRBJ1-5; D might be TRBD1 (6 bases). The CDR3 has 16 residues. The V gene lost 4 bases and the J gene lost 0 bases, with 14 bases spanning the gap. Germline lookup yields CDR1 SGHRS and CDR2 YFSETQ. CDR3 nucleotide sequence: TGCGCCAGCAGCGGGATAGACAGGTTTAGCAATCAGCCCCAGCATTTT. Translation: CASSGIDRFSNQPQHF.

The rearrangement uses TRBV11-2 and TRBJ2-6; no definite D call. Germline V CDR1 and CDR2: SGHAT, FQNNGV. V lost 1 base and J lost 1, with 11 bases in between. The CDR3 spans 17 residues. The CDR3 DNA follows: TGTGCCAGCAGCTTAGCTCCGTTTGCGTCTGGGGCCAACGTCCTGACTTTC. It is translated as CASSLAPFASGANVLTF.

The chain links TRBV3-1 (or the pseudogene TRBV3-2) to TRBJ2-1, with no clear D. Germline lookup yields CDR1 LGHDT and CDR2 YNNKEL (reference sequence). CDR3 length equals 16 residues. V was shortened by 0 bases and J by 11 bases, with 20 bases between the two germline ends. DNA of the CDR3: TGTGCCAGCAGCCAAGATCGAAGGTTTACGATAGCCAAGCAGTTCTTC. Its protein product is CASSQDRRFTIAKQFF.

The chain joins TRBV27 to TRBJ2-2, with TRBD2 matching over 9 bases. Germline CDR1 and CDR2: MNHEY and SMNVEV (reference sequence). The trim removed 5 bases at V and 3 bases at J, leaving 10 bases unmatched. The CDR3 has 17 amino acids. The CDR3 spells CASSPSPAGGDTGELFF. CDR3 DNA sequence: TGTGCCAGCAGTCCCTCGCCAGCGGGAGGAGACACCGGGGAGCTGTTTTTT.

This clone was recorded once. The rearrangement uses TRBV3-1 (or the pseudogene TRBV3-2) and TRBJ1-5; TRBD1 agrees at 8 bases. The V gene's germline CDR1 is LGHDT and CDR2 YNNKEL (reference sequence). Trimming took 1 base from V and 5 from J; bases not matched to a gene: 1. The CDR3 length is 14 residues. As DNA, the CDR3 is TGTGCCAGCAGCCAAGGACAGGGGTATCAGCCCCAGCATTTT. This gives the protein CASSQGQGYQPQHF.

The chain uses TRBV19 and TRBJ2-5; 8 nucleotides align to TRBD1. Germline CDR1 LNHDA, CDR2 SQIVND (reference sequence). The CDR3 covers 15 residues. Trimming at V came to 5 bases and at J to 1 base, leaving 6 bases not matched to a gene. CDR3 sequence reads: CASSSRDRPQETQYF. For the CDR3, the DNA is TGTGCCAGTAGTTCCCGGGACAGGCCCCAAGAGACCCAGTACTTC.

The genes are TRBV7-2 and TRBJ2-3; D call uncertain. There are 16 residues in the CDR3. Trimming took 5 bases from V and 0 from J, leaving 15 bases between them. Germline CDR1 and CDR2: SGHTA and FQGNSA. CDR3 protein: CASSPRALPSTDTQYF. For the CDR3, the DNA is TGTGCCAGCAGCCCGCGCGCGCTTCCTAGCACAGATACGCAGTATTTT.

CDR3 DNA sequence: TGTGCCAGTACCGGACTAGCGGGAGGCGAGCAGTACTTC. This codes for CASTGLAGGEQYF. This chain links TRBV19 with TRBJ2-7, with 14 bases fitting TRBD2. V trimming: 7 bases; J trimming: 6 bases; junction bases outside the gene matches: 2. The CDR3 spans 13 residues. The V gene's germline CDR1 is LNHDA and CDR2 SQIVND (reference sequence). The full variable domain, its missing parts supplied by reference TRBV19 and TRBJ2-7, is DGGITQSPKYLFRKEGQNVTLSCEQNLNHDAMYWYRQDPGQGLRLIYYSQIVNDFQKGDIAEGYSVSREKKESFPLTVTSAQKNPTAFYLCASTGLAGGEQYFGPGTRLTVT.

This clone was seen just once. V and J are TRBV5-4 and TRBJ2-7; D gene uncertain. The CDR3 is made up of 15 amino acids. V lost 0 bases, J lost 1 base, and 11 bases lay in between. Germline CDR1 reads SGHNT; CDR2 reads YYREEE (reference sequence). This CDR3 is CASSLGGIGSYEQYF. The CDR3 nucleotides are TGTGCCAGCAGCTTGGGGGGTATTGGGTCCTACGAGCAGTACTTC.

The chain carries TRBV13 and TRBJ2-1; tentatively, D is TRBD1 (6 bases). Between the trimmed V and J ends, which lost 5 bases and 5 bases, there was a span of 7 bases. CDR3 length: 12 residues. Germline loops: CDR1 PRHDT, CDR2 FYEKMQ (reference sequence). CDR3 DNA sequence: TGTGCCAGCAGCGACAGGAACAATGAGCAGTTCTTC. Its translation is CASSDRNNEQFF. Together with reference TRBV13 and TRBJ2-1, the CDR3 gives the full variable domain: AAGVIQSPRHLIKEKRETATLKCYPIPRHDTVYWYQQGPGQDPQFLISFYEKMQSDKGSIPDRFSAQQFSDYHSELNMSSLELGDSALYFCASSDRNNEQFFGPGTRLTVL.

V usage is TRBV20-1 and J usage is TRBJ1-3; D call uncertain. CDR3 length equals 11 residues. Germline lookup yields CDR1 DFQATT and CDR2 SNEGSKA (reference sequence). V lost 3 bases and J 0 bases, leaving 0 bases between the germline ends. CDR3 nucleotide sequence: TGCAGTGCTAGCTCTGGAAACACCATATATTTT. Residues: CSASSGNTIYF.

This chain's CDR3 is CASSYYGGQYF. CDR3 bases: TGTGCCAGCAGTTACTATGGCGGCCAGTACTTC. The J gene is TRBJ2-7, the V gene TRBV6-2 or TRBV6-3; no clear D. V lost 1 base to trimming and J lost 10 bases, with 8 bases between them. Germline values: CDR1 MNHEY, CDR2 SVGEGT. The CDR3 covers 11 residues.

The chain is built from TRBV27 and TRBJ2-1; 9 positions agree with TRBD2. This CDR3 has 20 amino acids. Germline values: CDR1 MNHEY, CDR2 SMNVEV (reference sequence). V lost 3 bases and J lost 3; bases outside the gene matches: 18. CDR3 residues: CASSFRGRLAGPRSYNEQFF. The CDR3 nucleotides are TGTGCCAGCAGTTTCAGAGGGCGGCTAGCGGGACCCAGGAGCTACAATGAGCAGTTCTTC.